Below, 28 T cell receptor beta chains from the same sample are listed, as sequenced in a study of blood T cells in healthy people across ages. Alongside a J-beta primer mix, a sample-barcoded 5' primer served in a second PCR lasting roughly 6 to 12 cycles. MiXCR, run by TCRdb on the 5' RACE reads, gives a single entry per CDR3 protein. The sample records 650,000 to 800,000 distinct CDR3 sequences, 44% being singletons. The sequenced sample was blood. The source of these receptors is a man aged 60 to 75 in good health.

The chain couples TRBV30 to TRBJ1-1, with D maybe TRBD1 (6 bases). The CDR3 contains 14 residues. Germline-derived CDR1 and CDR2 are GTSNPN and SVGIG (reference sequence). V lost 3 bases and J 2 bases, leaving 13 bases between the germline ends. Here the CDR3 DNA reads TGTGCCTGGAGGCACAGGGAGGTCAACACTGAAGCTTTCTTT. Its protein is CAWRHREVNTEAFF. Supplemented by reference TRBV30 and TRBJ1-1, the full variable domain reads SQTIHQWPATLVQPVGSPLSLECTVEGTSNPNLYWYRQAAGRGLQLLFYSVGIGQISSEVPQNLSASRPQDRQFILSSKKLLLSDSGFYLCAWRHREVNTEAFFGQGTRLTVV.

The chain employs TRBV20-1 and TRBJ2-1, with D possibly being TRBD1 (5 bases). This CDR3 is built from 14 residues. Germline CDR1 DFQATT, CDR2 SNEGSKA (reference sequence). The CDR3 DNA is TGCTGCGGTAGGGGTCCCAGCTCCTACAATGAGCAGTTCTTC. This codes for CCGRGPSSYNEQFF.

This chain links TRBV12-3 or TRBV12-4 with TRBJ1-5; D is perhaps TRBD1 (5 bases). The CDR3 covers 14 residues. Trimming took 6 bases from V and 5 from J, leaving 14 bases between them. In nucleotides, the CDR3 is TGTGCCAGCAGCCCCGGGGGGGTCGATCAGCCCCAGCATTTT. This sequence encodes CASSPGGVDQPQHF.

This clonotype was recorded at least ten times. V usage is TRBV27 and J usage is TRBJ2-5; the D gene could be TRBD1 or TRBD2 (5 bases each). The CDR3 has 15 residues. Trimming took off 6 bases at V and 0 bases at J, with 14 bases between the two ends. Per germline, CDR1 MNHEY and CDR2 SMNVEV (reference sequence). DNA of the CDR3: TGTGCCAGCAGCCCTGAGGGGCTTTACCAAGAGACCCAGTACTTC. This translates into CASSPEGLYQETQYF.

This clonotype has only a few counts. The J gene is TRBJ1-1, the V gene TRBV7-2; no firm D call. Germline V gene lookup returns CDR1 SGHTA and CDR2 FQGNSA. The germline V and J ends were trimmed by 5 bases and 1 base, with 11 bases remaining between them. The CDR3 runs to 14 residues. The CDR3 DNA reads as TGTGCCAGCAGCCGTCCGATTTGGAACACTGAAGCTTTCTTT. It codes for CASSRPIWNTEAFF.

This clonotype has just a few counts. The J gene is TRBJ2-7, the V gene TRBV6-6; D call uncertain. CDR1 and CDR2 (germline): MNHNY, SVGAGI (reference sequence). Deletions cut 0 bases from V and 2 bases from J, with 5 bases between. The CDR3 is 13 residues long. The CDR3 loop reads CASSYSSAYEQYF. The CDR3 DNA sequence: TGTGCCAGCAGTTACTCAAGCGCCTACGAGCAGTACTTC.

In its sample, this clonotype was seen once. The genes are TRBV20-1 and TRBJ2-7, with D tentatively TRBD1 (7 bases). Germline assignment: CDR1 DFQATT and CDR2 SNEGSKA (reference sequence). V was cut by 6 bases and J by 2 bases, with 20 bases left in between. The length of the CDR3 is 15 residues. CDR3 in amino acids: CSAPGGGTAPYEQYF. DNA for the CDR3: TGCAGTGCCCCCGGGGGTGGGACAGCCCCCTACGAGCAGTACTTC.

In nucleotides, the CDR3 is TGTGCCAGCAGCTTAGCGGCTGGCAAATACAATGAGCAGTTCTTC. Translating gives CASSLAAGKYNEQFF. The chain uses TRBV11-3 and TRBJ2-1; D gene unclear. The CDR3 loop spans 15 amino acids. V lost 1 base and J 4 bases, leaving 11 bases between the germline ends. Germline V gene data show CDR1 as SGHNT and CDR2 as YENEEA. Full variable domain (outside the CDR3, taken from reference TRBV11-3 and TRBJ2-1): EAGVVQSPRYKIIEKKQPVAFWCNPISGHNTLYWYLQNLGQGPELLIRYENEEAVDDSQLPKDRFSAERLKGVDSTLKIQPAELGDSAVYLCASSLAAGKYNEQFFGPGTRLTVL.

The chain recombines TRBV12-3 or TRBV12-4 with TRBJ2-3, with 9 bases that match TRBD2. The CDR3 totals 16 residues. J gave up 8 bases and V 3 bases, and 12 bases lay outside the gene matches. As DNA, the CDR3 is TGTGCCAGCAGTTTGGGGACTAGCCGAGGGCTGCGTACGCAGTATTTT. It translates to CASSLGTSRGLRTQYF.

The chain recombines TRBV10-3 with TRBJ2-7; 9 bases agree with TRBD1. V lost 4 bases and J lost 1; bases outside the gene matches: 5. The CDR3 sequence is 15 residues long. Germline V gene data show CDR1 as ENHRY and CDR2 as SYGVKD. CDR3 protein: CAISGTGQGSYEQYV. The CDR3 DNA follows: TGTGCCATCAGTGGGACGGGACAGGGATCCTACGAGCAGTACGTC.

V and J are TRBV27 and TRBJ1-2; TRBD1 matches 7 bases. Losses at the gene ends were 5 bases for V and 3 bases for J; bases not matched to a gene: 6. Germline CDR1 MNHEY, CDR2 SMNVEV (reference sequence). This CDR3 region has 14 residues. CDR3 DNA: TGTGCCAGCAGTGCCGATGACAGGGACTATGGCTACACCTTC. The encoded protein is CASSADDRDYGYTF.

The rearrangement links TRBV6-5 to TRBJ1-2, with 9 bases fitting TRBD1. The CDR3 spans 14 residues. V trimming: 6 bases; J trimming: 3 bases; junction bases outside the gene matches: 5. From germline, CDR1 is MNHEY and CDR2 SVGAGI. The CDR3 is CASRKQGAHYGYTF. The DNA of the CDR3 is TGTGCCAGCAGGAAACAGGGGGCTCACTATGGCTACACCTTC.

Worth noting for this clonotype: A much bigger clone sits one base away, suggesting this may be a read error. The CDR3 is CASGAGTPPYEQYF. As DNA, the CDR3 is TGCGCCAGCGGAGCCGGGACACCACCCTACGAGCAGTACTTC. The chain uses TRBV5-1 and TRBJ2-7; maybe TRBD1 (6 bases). Germline CDR1 reads SGHRS; CDR2 reads YFSETQ. The CDR3 consists of 14 residues. V lost 7 bases and J 2 bases, leaving 16 bases between the germline ends.

There are a few counts of this clonotype. CDR3 DNA: TGCAGTGCTAGGGAAGGTACTAGCGGGGGGACATACGAGCAGTACTTC. Its protein product is CSAREGTSGGTYEQYF. The V call is TRBV20-1, the J call TRBJ2-7, with 12 positions matching TRBD2. The junction had 10 bases not matched to a gene; V was cut back by 3 bases and J by 4 bases. Germline V lookup: CDR1 DFQATT, CDR2 SNEGSKA (reference sequence). The CDR3 totals 16 residues.

This clonotype has more than one count but fewer than ten. This CDR3 reads CASSYSGQGSYEQFF. For the CDR3, the DNA is TGTGCCAGCAGTTATTCTGGACAGGGGAGTTATGAGCAGTTCTTC. The chain has TRBV6-2 or TRBV6-3 and TRBJ2-1; TRBD1 matches 9 bases. After removal of 3 bases from V and 8 bases from J, the junction contained 8 bases not matched to a gene. Germline-derived CDR1 and CDR2 are MNHEY and SVGEGT. This CDR3 comprises 15 residues.

V and J are TRBV25-1 and TRBJ2-7; D gene uncertain. The DNA end favors TRBJ2-5, so the J call may be wrong. CDR1 MGHDK and CDR2 SYGVNS come from the germline V gene. CDR3 size: 14 residues. The CDR3 reads CASSEFRAGETQYF. The CDR3 nucleotides are TGTGCCAGCAGTGAATTTCGGGCTGGGGAGACCCAGTACTTC.

The V call is TRBV9, the J call TRBJ1-5, with D maybe TRBD1 (5 bases). The CDR3 is 14 residues long. The V gene's germline CDR1 is SGDLS and CDR2 YYNGEE. Trimming removed 3 bases from V and 5 bases from J, with 12 bases in between. DNA for the CDR3: TGTGCCAGCAGCGAACGACAAGGGGATCAGCCCCAGCATTTT. Translated, it gives CASSERQGDQPQHF.

This clonotype was seen a handful of times. This chain uses TRBV5-1 with TRBJ1-2; 8 bases match TRBD1. Germline loops: CDR1 SGHRS, CDR2 YFSETQ. V was clipped by 0 bases and J by 4 bases; unmatched bases: 11. This CDR3 has 17 amino acids. As DNA, the CDR3 is TGCGCCAGCAGCTTGGGCACCCTACAGGGGGTTATCTATGGCTACACCTTC. It codes for CASSLGTLQGVIYGYTF.

In its sample, this clonotype was seen many times. The chain combines TRBV5-1 with TRBJ2-7; possible D gene TRBD1, 5 bases. Trimming pared 2 bases from V and 3 bases from J, leaving 9 bases between. There are 13 residues in the CDR3. Germline V CDR1 and CDR2: SGHRS, YFSETQ. CDR3 sequence: CASSFQGNYEQYF. CDR3 DNA sequence: TGCGCCAGCAGCTTTCAGGGTAACTACGAGCAGTACTTC.

V gene TRBV20-1 combines with J gene TRBJ2-5, with 11 bases lining up with TRBD1. Germline V gene sequence: CDR1 DFQATT, CDR2 SNEGSKA (reference sequence). CDR3 length: 16 residues. The CDR3 loop is CTAIASDRGLGETQYF. CDR3 DNA sequence: TGCACCGCGATAGCCTCGGACAGGGGGCTAGGGGAGACCCAGTACTTC.

This clonotype was detected only a few times. The CDR3 here is CASSNRDPRTDTQYF. The DNA for the CDR3 is TGTGCCAGCAGCAACCGGGACCCACGCACAGATACGCAGTATTTT. The J gene is TRBJ2-3, the V gene TRBV7-9; TRBD1 or TRBD2 may be the D gene (5 bases each). Germline CDR1 reads SEHNR; CDR2 reads FQNEAQ (reference sequence). The CDR3 runs 15 residues. Trimming pared 5 bases from V and 1 base from J, leaving 13 bases between.

The rearrangement links TRBV20-1 to TRBJ2-7; no reliable D call. This CDR3 has 12 amino acids. Between the trimmed V and J ends, which lost 3 bases and 1 base, there was a span of 7 bases. Looked up from germline, CDR1 is DFQATT and CDR2 is SNEGSKA (reference sequence). This CDR3 reads CSARPGSYEQYF. The CDR3 nucleotides are TGCAGTGCTAGGCCCGGGTCCTACGAGCAGTACTTC.

This clonotype was counted ten times or more. This rearrangement joins TRBV2 to TRBJ2-7, with TRBD1 as a possible D gene (6 bases). Germline V gene lookup returns CDR1 SNHLY and CDR2 FYNNEI. V was pared by 6 bases and J by 4 bases, with 13 bases between. The CDR3 totals 13 residues. The CDR3 loop is CASSRTAKYEQYF. For the CDR3, the DNA is TGTGCCAGCAGCAGGACAGCAAAATACGAGCAGTACTTC.

Concerning this clonotype: Compared with germline, one end of the junction differs, possibly owing to a read error. The chain combines TRBV7-2 with TRBJ2-7; D is possibly TRBD1 (7 bases). Germline loops: CDR1 SGHTA, CDR2 FQGNSA. This CDR3 comprises 14 residues. The CDR3 reads CARSQGGPPYEQYF. The CDR3 nucleotides read TGTGCCCGCAGCCAGGGGGGCCCACCCTACGAGCAGTACTTC.

Only a few counts were recorded for this clonotype. The chain joins TRBV7-2 to TRBJ2-3; 11 positions match TRBD2. The CDR3 consists of 14 residues. CDR1 is SGHTA and CDR2 is FQGNSA in the germline V gene. The J segment lost 9 bases and the V segment lost 1 base, leaving 3 bases of the junction unmatched. CDR3 in amino acids: CASSLDTSGGTQYF. The CDR3 DNA follows: TGTGCCAGCAGCTTAGATACTAGCGGGGGCACGCAGTATTTT.

There are a few counts of this clonotype. This rearrangement joins TRBV20-1 to TRBJ1-6, with 7 bases matching TRBD1. The germline gives CDR1 DFQATT, CDR2 SNEGSKA (reference sequence). Trimming took 5 bases from V and 4 from J; bases not matched to a gene: 5. The CDR3 is 14 amino acids. The CDR3 bases are TGCAGTGCTGACTCAGGGGGTTATAATTCACCCCTCCACTTT. This translates into CSADSGGYNSPLHF.

This clonotype was recorded at least ten times. This chain uses TRBV29-1 with TRBJ2-7; D remains ambiguous. The CDR3 is 12 amino acids. V lost 3 bases, J lost 2 bases, and 8 bases lay in between. Germline V gene lookup returns CDR1 SQVTM and CDR2 ANQGSEA. CDR3 sequence reads: CSVEDGTYEQYF. CDR3 coding DNA: TGCAGCGTTGAGGACGGAACCTACGAGCAGTACTTC.

The rearrangement links TRBV5-1 to TRBJ2-1; D ambiguous. The CDR3 runs to 15 residues. Deletions cut 0 bases from V and 3 bases from J, with 10 bases between. Germline V gene sequence: CDR1 SGHRS, CDR2 YFSETQ. CDR3 residues: CASSLDEIGYNEQFF. Here the CDR3 DNA reads TGCGCCAGCAGCTTGGATGAGATTGGCTACAATGAGCAGTTCTTC.